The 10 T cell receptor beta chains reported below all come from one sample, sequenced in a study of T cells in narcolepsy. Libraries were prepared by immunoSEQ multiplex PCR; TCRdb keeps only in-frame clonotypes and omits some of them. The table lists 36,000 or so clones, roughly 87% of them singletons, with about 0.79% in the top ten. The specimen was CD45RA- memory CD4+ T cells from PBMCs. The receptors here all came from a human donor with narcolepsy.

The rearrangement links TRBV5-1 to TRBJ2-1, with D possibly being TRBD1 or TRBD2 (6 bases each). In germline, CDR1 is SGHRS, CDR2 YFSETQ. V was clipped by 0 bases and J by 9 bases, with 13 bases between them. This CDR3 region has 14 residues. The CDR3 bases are TGCGCCAGCAGCTTGGAGGGTAGGGGGGCTGAGCAGTTCTTC. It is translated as CASSLEGRGAEQFF.

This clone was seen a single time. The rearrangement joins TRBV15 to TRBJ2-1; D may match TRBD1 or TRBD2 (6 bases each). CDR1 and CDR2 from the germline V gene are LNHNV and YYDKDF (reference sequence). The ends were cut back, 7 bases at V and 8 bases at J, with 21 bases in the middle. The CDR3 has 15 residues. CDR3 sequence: CATTLGGQGYDEQFF. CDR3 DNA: TGTGCCACCACCCTAGGGGGGCAGGGGTACGATGAGCAGTTCTTC.

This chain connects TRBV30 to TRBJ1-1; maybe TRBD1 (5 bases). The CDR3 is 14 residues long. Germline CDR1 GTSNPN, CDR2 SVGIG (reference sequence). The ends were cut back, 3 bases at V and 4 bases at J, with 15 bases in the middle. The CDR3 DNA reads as TGTGCCTGGAGACCCCGGGGCCGGGTCACTGAAGCTTTCTTT. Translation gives CAWRPRGRVTEAFF.

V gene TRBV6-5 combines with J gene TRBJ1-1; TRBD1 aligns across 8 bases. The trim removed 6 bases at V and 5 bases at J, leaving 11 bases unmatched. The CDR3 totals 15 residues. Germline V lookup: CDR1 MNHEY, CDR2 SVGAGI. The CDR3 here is CASSPRTGSVTEAFF. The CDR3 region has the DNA TGTGCCAGCAGCCCCAGGACAGGGTCAGTGACTGAAGCTTTCTTT.

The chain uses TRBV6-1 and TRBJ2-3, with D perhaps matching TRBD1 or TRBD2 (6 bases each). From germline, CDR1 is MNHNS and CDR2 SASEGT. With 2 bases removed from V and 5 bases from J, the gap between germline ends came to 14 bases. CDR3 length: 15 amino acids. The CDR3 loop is CASSERRDNKDTQYF. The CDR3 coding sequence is TGTGCCAGCAGTGAACGGCGGGACAACAAAGATACGCAGTATTTT.

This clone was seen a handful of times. The CDR3 nucleotides read TGTGCCAGCAGTCCCCCGCACTACGAGCAGTACTTC. It specifies CASSPPHYEQYF. V and J are TRBV27 and TRBJ2-7, with D unresolved. CDR1 and CDR2 (germline): MNHEY, SMNVEV (reference sequence). This CDR3 contains 12 residues. Trimming shortened V by 5 bases and J by 3 bases, and 8 bases separated the two germline ends.

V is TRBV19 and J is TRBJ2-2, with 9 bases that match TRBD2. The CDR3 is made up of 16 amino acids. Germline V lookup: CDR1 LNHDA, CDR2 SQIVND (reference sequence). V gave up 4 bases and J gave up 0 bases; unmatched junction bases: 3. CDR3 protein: CASSRLAETNTGELFF. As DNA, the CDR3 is TGTGCCAGTAGTAGACTAGCGGAAACGAACACCGGGGAGCTGTTTTTT.

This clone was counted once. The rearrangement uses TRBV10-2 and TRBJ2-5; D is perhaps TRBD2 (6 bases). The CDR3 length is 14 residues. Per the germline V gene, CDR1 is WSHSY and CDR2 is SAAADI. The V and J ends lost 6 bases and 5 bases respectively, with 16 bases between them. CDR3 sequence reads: CASRPGGVSETQYF. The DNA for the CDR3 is TGCGCCAGCAGACCCGGAGGGGTGTCGGAGACCCAGTACTTC.

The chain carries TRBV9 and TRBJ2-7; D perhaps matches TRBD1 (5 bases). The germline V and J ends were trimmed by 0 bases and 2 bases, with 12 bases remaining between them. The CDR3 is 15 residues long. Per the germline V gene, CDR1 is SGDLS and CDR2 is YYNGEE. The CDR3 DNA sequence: TGTGCCAGCAGCGTAGGTGACAGTTCAGCCTACGAGCAGTACTTC. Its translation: CASSVGDSSAYEQYF.

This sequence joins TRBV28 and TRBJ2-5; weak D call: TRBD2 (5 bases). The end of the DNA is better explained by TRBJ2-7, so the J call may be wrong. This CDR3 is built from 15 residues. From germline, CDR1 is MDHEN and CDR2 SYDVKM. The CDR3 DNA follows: TGTGCCAGCAGTTTACAGGACTCTAAGGTCTACGAGCAGTACTTC. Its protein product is CASSLQDSKVYEQYF.